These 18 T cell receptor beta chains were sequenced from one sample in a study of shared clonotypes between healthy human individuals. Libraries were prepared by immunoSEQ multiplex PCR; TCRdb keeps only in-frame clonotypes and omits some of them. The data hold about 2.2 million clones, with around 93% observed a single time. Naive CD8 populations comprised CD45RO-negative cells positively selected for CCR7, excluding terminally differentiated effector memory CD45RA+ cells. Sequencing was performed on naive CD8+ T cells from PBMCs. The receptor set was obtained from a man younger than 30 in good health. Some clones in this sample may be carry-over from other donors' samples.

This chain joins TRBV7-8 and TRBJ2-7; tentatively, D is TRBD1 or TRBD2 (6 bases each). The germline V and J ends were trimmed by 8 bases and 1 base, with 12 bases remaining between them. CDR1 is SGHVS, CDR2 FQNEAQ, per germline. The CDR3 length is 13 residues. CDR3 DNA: TGTGCCAGCGGGGGGCTGAGGTCCTACGAGCAGTACTTC. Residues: CASGGLRSYEQYF.

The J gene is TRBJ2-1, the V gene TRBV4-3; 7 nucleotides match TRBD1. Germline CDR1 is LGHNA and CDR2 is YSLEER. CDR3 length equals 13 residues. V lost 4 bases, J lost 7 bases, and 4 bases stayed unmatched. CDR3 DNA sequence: TGCGCCAGCAGCCGGACCAGGGGGAATGAGCAGTTCTTC. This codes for CASSRTRGNEQFF.

CDR3 sequence reads: CASSSEGQGGWDIQYF. CDR3 nucleotide sequence: TGTGCCAGCAGCTCCGAGGGACAGGGTGGCTGGGACATTCAGTACTTC. The V and J genes are TRBV5-5 and TRBJ2-4; 9 bases are a match to TRBD1. The CDR3 spans 16 residues. The ends lost 3 bases at V and 8 bases at J; junction bases unmatched: 12. CDR1 and CDR2 (germline): SGHKS, YYEKEE (reference sequence).

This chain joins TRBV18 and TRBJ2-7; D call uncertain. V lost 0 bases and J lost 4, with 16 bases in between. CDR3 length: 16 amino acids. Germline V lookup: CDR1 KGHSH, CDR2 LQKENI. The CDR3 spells CASSPPGVAVGYEQYF. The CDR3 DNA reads TGTGCCAGCTCACCACCTGGGGTGGCTGTAGGGTACGAGCAGTACTTC.

The CDR3 is CASSQRSSGRFEQYF. DNA of the CDR3: TGCGCCAGCAGCCAAAGGTCAAGCGGGAGGTTTGAGCAGTACTTC. J is TRBJ2-7 and V is TRBV4-1, with 9 bases aligning to TRBD2. The trim removed 2 bases at V and 7 bases at J, leaving 9 bases unmatched. This CDR3 region has 15 residues. Germline values: CDR1 MGHRA, CDR2 YSYEKL.

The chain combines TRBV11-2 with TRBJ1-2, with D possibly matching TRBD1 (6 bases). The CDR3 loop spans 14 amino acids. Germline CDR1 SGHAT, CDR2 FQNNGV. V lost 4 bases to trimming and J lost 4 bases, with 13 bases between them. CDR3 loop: CASSWTESRYGYTF. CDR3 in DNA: TGTGCCAGCAGCTGGACAGAATCGCGCTATGGCTACACCTTC.

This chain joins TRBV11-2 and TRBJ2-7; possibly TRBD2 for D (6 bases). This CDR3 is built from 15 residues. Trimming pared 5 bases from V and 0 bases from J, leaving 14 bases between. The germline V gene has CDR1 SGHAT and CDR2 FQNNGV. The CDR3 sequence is CASSQHAGNSYEQYF. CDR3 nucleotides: TGTGCCAGCAGCCAGCACGCGGGAAACTCCTACGAGCAGTACTTC. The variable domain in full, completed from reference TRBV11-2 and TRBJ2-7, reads EAGVAQSPRYKIIEKRQSVAFWCNPISGHATLYWYQQILGQGPKLLIQFQNNGVVDDSQLPKDRFSAERLKGVDSTLKIQPAKLEDSAVYLCASSQHAGNSYEQYFGPGTRLTVT.

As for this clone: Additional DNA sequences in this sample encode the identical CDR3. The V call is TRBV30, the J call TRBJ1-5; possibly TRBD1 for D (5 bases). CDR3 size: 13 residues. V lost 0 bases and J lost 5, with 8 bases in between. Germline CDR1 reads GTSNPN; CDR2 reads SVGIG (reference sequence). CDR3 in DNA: TGTGCCTGGAGTGTACAGGCGGATCAGCCCCAGCATTTT. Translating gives CAWSVQADQPQHF.

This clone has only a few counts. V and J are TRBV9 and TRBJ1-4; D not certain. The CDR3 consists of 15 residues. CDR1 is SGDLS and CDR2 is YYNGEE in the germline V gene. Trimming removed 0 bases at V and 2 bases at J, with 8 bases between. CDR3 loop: CASSVDGSTNEKLFF. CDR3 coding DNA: TGTGCCAGCAGCGTAGACGGCAGCACTAATGAAAAACTGTTTTTT.

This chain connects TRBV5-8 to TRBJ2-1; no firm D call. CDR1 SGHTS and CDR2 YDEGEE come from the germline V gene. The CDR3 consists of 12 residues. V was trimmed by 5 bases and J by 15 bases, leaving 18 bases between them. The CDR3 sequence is CASSLFTLGLFF. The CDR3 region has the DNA TGTGCCAGCAGTTTGTTTACTTTAGGGCTGTTCTTC.

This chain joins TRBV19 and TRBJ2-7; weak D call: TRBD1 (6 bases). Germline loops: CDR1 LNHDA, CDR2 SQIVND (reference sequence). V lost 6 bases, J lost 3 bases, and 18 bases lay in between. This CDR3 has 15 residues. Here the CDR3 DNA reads TGTGCCAGTAGCCATCTGAGGGGGACAAACTACGAGCAGTACTTC. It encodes CASSHLRGTNYEQYF.

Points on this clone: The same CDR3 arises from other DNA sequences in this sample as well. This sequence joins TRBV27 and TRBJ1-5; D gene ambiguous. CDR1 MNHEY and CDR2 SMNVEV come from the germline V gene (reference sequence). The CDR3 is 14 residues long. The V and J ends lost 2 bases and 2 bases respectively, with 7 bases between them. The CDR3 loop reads CASSLRDRNQPQHF. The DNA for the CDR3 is TGTGCCAGCAGTTTACGGGATCGCAATCAGCCCCAGCATTTT.

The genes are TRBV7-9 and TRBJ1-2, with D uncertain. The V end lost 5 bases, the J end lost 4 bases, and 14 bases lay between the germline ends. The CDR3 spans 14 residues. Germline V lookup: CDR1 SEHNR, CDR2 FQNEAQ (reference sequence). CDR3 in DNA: TGTGCCAGCAGCGCCTCCTCGGAGGGCTATGGCTACACCTTC. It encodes CASSASSEGYGYTF.

The DNA of the CDR3 is TGTGCCACCAGTGGGGTCTATGGCTACACCTTC. Protein: CATSGVYGYTF. V gene TRBV15 combines with J gene TRBJ1-2; no clear D. Trimming stripped 6 bases from V and 4 bases from J, with 6 bases between. This CDR3 comprises 11 residues. From germline, CDR1 is LNHNV and CDR2 YYDKDF (reference sequence).

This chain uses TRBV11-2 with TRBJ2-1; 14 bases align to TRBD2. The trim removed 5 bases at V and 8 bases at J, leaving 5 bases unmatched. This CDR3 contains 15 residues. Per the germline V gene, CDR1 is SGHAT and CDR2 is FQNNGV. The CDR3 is CASSGPGLAGDEQFF. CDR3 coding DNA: TGTGCCAGCAGCGGACCGGGACTAGCGGGAGATGAGCAGTTCTTC.

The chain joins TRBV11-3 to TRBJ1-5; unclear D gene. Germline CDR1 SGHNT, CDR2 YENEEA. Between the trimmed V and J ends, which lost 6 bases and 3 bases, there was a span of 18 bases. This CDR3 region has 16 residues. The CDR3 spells CASSAPPSPHNQPQHF. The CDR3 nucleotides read TGTGCCAGCAGTGCCCCCCCGTCCCCTCACAATCAGCCCCAGCATTTT.

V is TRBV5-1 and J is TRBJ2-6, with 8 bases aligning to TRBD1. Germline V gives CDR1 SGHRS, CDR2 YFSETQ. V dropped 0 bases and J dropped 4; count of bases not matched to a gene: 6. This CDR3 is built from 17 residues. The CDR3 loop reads CASSLASGGAGANVLTF. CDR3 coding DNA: TGCGCCAGCAGCTTGGCGTCAGGGGGCGCCGGGGCCAACGTCCTGACTTTC.

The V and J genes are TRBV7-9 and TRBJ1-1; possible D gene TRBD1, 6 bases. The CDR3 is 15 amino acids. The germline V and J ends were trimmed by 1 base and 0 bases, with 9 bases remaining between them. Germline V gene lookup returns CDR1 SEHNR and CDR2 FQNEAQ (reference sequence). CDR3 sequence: CASSLDRDMNTEAFF. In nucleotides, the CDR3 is TGTGCCAGCAGCTTAGACAGGGACATGAACACTGAAGCTTTCTTT. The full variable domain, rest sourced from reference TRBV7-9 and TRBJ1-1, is DTGVSQNPRHKITKRGQNVTFRCDPISEHNRLYWYRQTLGQGPEFLTYFQNEAQLEKSRLLSDRFSAERPKGSFSTLEIQRTEQGDSAMYLCASSLDRDMNTEAFFGQGTRLTVV.